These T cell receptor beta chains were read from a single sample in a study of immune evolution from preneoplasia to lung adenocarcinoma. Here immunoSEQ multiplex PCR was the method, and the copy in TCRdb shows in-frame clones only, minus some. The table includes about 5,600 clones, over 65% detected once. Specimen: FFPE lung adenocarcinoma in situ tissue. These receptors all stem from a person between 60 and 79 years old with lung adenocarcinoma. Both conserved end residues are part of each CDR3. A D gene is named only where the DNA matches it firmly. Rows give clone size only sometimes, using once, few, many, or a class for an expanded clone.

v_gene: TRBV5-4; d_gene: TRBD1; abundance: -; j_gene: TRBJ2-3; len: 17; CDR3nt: TGTGCCAGCATCCCGCCTCCCGGGACAGACAACACAGATACGCAGTATTTT; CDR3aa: CASIPPPGTDNTDTQYF
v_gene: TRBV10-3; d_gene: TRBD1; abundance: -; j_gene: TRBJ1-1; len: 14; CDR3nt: TGTGCCATCAGAAAGACAGGGGTGAACACTGAAGCTTTCTTT; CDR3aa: CAIRKTGVNTEAFF
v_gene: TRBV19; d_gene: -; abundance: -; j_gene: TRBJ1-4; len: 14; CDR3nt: TGTGCCAGTAGTACGAGTTGGGGGAATGAAAAACTGTTTTTT; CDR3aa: CASSTSWGNEKLFF
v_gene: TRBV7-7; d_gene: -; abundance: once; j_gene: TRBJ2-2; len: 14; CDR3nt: TGTGCTAGCAGCTTATCAGGGGCCACCGGGGAGCTGTTTTTT; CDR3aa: CASSLSGATGELFF
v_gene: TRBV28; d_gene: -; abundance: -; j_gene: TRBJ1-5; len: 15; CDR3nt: TGTGCCAGCAGTCCCCCGGAGGGGCTGCGCCAGCCCCAGCATTTT; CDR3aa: CASSPPEGLRQPQHF
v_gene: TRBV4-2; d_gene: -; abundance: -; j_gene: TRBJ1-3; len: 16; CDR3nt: TGTGCCAGCAGCCAAGGGAGCCTAATAGCTGGAAACACCATATATTTT; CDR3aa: CASSQGSLIAGNTIYF
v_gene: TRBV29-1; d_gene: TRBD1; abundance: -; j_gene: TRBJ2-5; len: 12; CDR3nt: TGCAGCGTTCAGACAGGGACAGAGACCCAGTACTTC; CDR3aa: CSVQTGTETQYF
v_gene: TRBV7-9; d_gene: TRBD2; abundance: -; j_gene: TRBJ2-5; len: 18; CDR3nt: TGTGCCAGCAGCCGCGGACTAGCGGGGGGTCGGTTAAAAGAGACCCAGTACTTC; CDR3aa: CASSRGLAGGRLKETQYF
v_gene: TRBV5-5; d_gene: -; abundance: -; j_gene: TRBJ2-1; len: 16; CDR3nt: TGTGCCAGCAGCCCCGGGTATGAGCCGCCGTACAATGAGCAGTTCTTC; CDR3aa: CASSPGYEPPYNEQFF
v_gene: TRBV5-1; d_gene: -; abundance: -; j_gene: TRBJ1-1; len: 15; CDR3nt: TGCGCCAGCAGCCCTTGGACGGGGAGGGATACTGAAGCTTTCTTT; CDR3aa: CASSPWTGRDTEAFF
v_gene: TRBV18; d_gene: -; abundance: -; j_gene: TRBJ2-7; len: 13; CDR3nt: TGTGCCAGCTCAACCGCTCAGGGAGACGAGCAGTACTTC; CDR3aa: CASSTAQGDEQYF
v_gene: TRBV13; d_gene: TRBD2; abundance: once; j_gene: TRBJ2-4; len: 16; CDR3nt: TGTGCCAGCAGCTCAGGACTAGCGGGGGCCAAAAACATTCAGTACTTC; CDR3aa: CASSSGLAGAKNIQYF
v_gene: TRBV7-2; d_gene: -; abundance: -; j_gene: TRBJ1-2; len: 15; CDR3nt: TGTGCCAGCAGCCAAAAGAGGGGGGGCGCAAGGGGCTACACCTTC; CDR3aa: CASSQKRGGARGYTF
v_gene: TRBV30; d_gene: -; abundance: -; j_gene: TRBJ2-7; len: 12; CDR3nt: TGTGCCTGGAGGATGAGTTTAAGCGAGCAGTACTTC; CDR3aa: CAWRMSLSEQYF
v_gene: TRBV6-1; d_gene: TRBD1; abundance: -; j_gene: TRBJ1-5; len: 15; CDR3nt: TGTGCCAGCAGTATGACGACAGGGTCGGATCAGCCCCAGCATTTT; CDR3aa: CASSMTTGSDQPQHF
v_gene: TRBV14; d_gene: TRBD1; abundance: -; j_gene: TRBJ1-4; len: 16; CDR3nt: TGTGCCAGCAGCCAACTGGGACAGGGATTCGGTGAAAAACTGTTTTTT; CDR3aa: CASSQLGQGFGEKLFF
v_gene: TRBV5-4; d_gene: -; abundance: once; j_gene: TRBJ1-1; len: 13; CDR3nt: TGTGCCAGCAGCTTGCACTATTACACTGAAGCTTTCTTT; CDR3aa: CASSLHYYTEAFF
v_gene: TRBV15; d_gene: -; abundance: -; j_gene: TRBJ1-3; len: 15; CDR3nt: TGTGCCACCAGCCTGGGCGACTACTCTGGAAACACCATATATTTT; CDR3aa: CATSLGDYSGNTIYF
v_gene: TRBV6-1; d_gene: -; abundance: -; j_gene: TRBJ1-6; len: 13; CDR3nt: TGTGCCAGCAGTGAAACTGCGAATTCACCCCTCCACTTT; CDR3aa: CASSETANSPLHF
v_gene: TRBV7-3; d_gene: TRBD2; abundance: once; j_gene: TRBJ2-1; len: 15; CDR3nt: TGTGCCAGCAGCTTACGGGGGGGAGGCTACAATGAGCAGTTCTTC; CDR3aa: CASSLRGGGYNEQFF
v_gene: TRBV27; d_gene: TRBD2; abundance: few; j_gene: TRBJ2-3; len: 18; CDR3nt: TGTGCCAGCAGTACCCGTACTAGCGGGGGCTCTCACACAGATACGCAGTATTTT; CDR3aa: CASSTRTSGGSHTDTQYF
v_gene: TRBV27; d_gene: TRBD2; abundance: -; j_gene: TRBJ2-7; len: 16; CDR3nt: TGTGCCAGCAGCCTCAATCGGGAGGCCTTTTACCGCGAGCAGTACTTC; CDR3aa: CASSLNREAFYREQYF
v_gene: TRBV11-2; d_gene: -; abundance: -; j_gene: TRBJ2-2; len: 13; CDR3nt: TGTGCCAGCAGCTCAGTTACCACCGGGGAGCTGTTTTTT; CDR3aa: CASSSVTTGELFF
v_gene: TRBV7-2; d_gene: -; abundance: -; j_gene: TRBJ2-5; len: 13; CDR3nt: TGTGCCAGCAGCAGTAAAGGGTCCGGGACCCAGTACTTC; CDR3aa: CASSSKGSGTQYF
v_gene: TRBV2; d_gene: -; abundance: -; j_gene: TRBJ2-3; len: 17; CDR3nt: TGTGCCAGCAGTGAAGGTCAGAACCTAAGGGTCACAGATACGCAGTATTTT; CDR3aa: CASSEGQNLRVTDTQYF
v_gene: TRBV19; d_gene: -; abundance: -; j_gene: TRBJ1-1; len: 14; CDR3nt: TGTGCCAGTACCAGAACCAGGGTTCACACTGAAGCTTTCTTT; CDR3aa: CASTRTRVHTEAFF
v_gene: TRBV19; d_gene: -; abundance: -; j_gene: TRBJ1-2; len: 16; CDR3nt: TGTGCCAGTAGTATGTCTTTCGGGGAAGGAGGCTATGGCTACACCTTC; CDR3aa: CASSMSFGEGGYGYTF
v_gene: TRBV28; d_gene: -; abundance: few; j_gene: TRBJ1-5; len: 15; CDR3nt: TGTGCCAGCAGTTTGACTGGGACGGGGAACCAGCCCCAGCATTTT; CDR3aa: CASSLTGTGNQPQHF
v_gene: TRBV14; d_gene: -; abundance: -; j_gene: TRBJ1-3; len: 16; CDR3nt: TGTGCCAGCAGCCAAGATAAGGCTAGCTCTGGAAACACCATATATTTT; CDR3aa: CASSQDKASSGNTIYF
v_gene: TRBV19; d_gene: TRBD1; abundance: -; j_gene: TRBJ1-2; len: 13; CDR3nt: TGTGCCAGTAGTAGGACAGGTCTCTATGGCTACACCTTC; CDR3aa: CASSRTGLYGYTF
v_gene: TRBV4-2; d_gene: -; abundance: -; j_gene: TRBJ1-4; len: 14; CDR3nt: TGTGCCAGCAGCCAAGGCAGAGATAATGAAAAACTGTTTTTT; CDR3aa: CASSQGRDNEKLFF
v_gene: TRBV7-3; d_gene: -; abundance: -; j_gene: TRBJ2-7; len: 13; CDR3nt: TGTGCCAGCAGCTTAACGTACAGTGACGAGCAGTACTTC; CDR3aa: CASSLTYSDEQYF
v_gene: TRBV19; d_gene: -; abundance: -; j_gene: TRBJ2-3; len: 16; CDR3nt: TGTGCCAGTAGTGGGCGCAGGGAGGTCAACACAGATACGCAGTATTTT; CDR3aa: CASSGRREVNTDTQYF
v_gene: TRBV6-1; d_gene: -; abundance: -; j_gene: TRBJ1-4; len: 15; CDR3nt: TGTGCCAGCAGTCCCCCCGGGACATTTAATGAAAAACTGTTTTTT; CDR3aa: CASSPPGTFNEKLFF
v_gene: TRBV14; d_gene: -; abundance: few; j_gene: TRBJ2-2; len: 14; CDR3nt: TGTGCCAGCAGACGCCAGGGACCCACCGGGGAGCTGTTTTTT; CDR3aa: CASRRQGPTGELFF
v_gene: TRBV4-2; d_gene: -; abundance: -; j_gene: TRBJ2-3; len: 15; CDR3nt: TGTGCCAGCAGCCAAGGGGGTCTAGAGAGAGATACGCAGTATTTT; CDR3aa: CASSQGGLERDTQYF
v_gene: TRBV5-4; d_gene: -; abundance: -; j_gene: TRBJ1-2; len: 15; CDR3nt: TGTGCCAGCAGCTTGCCCCAACCGGGACTTTATGGCTACACCTTC; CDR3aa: CASSLPQPGLYGYTF
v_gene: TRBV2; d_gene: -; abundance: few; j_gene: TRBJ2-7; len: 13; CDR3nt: TGTGCCAGTTCGAACAGGAACCTAGGCGAGCAGTACTTC; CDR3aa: CASSNRNLGEQYF
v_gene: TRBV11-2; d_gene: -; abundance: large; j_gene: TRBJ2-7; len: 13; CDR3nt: TGTGCCAGCAGCTTAACAGCGTCCTACGAGCAGTACTTC; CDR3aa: CASSLTASYEQYF
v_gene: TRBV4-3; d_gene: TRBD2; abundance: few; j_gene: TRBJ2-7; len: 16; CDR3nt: TGCGCCAGCAGCGAAGCGACTAGCGGGGGAATTTACGAGCAGTACTTC; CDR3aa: CASSEATSGGIYEQYF
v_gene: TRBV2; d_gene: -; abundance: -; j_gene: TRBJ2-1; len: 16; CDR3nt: TGTGCCAGCCGTCGGGACCGGGACCAAGCTTCTAATGAGCAGTTCTTC; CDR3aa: CASRRDRDQASNEQFF
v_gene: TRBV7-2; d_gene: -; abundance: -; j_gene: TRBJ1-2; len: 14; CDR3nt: TGTGCCAGCAGAGGAGGGGGGCAGGGCCATGGCTACACCTTC; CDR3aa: CASRGGGQGHGYTF
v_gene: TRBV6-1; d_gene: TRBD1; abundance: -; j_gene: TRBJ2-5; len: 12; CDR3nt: TGTGCCGGGGGGGACAGGGGAGAGACCCAGTACTTC; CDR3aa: CAGGDRGETQYF
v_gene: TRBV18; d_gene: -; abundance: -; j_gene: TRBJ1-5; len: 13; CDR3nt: TGTGCCAGCTCACCAGGGGGTGATCAGCCCCAGCATTTT; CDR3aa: CASSPGGDQPQHF
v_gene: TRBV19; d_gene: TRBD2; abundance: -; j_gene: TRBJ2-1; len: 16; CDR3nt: TGTGCCAGTAGTGGACTAGCGGGGGTGATATACAATGAGCAGTTCTTC; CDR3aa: CASSGLAGVIYNEQFF
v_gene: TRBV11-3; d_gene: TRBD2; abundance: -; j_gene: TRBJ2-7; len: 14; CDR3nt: TGTGCCAGCAGCTTAGATACGGGGGGCTACGAGCAGTACTTC; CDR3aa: CASSLDTGGYEQYF
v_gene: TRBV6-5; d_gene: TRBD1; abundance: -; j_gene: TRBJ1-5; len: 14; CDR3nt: TGTGCCAGCAGTCCCGACAGGGGAAGTCAGCCCCAGCATTTT; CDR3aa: CASSPDRGSQPQHF
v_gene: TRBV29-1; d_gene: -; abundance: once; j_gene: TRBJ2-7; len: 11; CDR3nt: TGCAGCGTTCGTGATTCCTACGAGCAGTACTTC; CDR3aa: CSVRDSYEQYF
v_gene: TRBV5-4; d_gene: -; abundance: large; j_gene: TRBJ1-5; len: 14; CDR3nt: TGTGCCAGCAGCGCGGACAGCGGGGAACAGCCCCAGCATTTT; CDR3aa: CASSADSGEQPQHF
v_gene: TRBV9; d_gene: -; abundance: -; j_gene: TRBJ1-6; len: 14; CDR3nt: TGTGCCAGCTCCAGGGTCCCCTATAATTCACCCCTCCACTTT; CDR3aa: CASSRVPYNSPLHF
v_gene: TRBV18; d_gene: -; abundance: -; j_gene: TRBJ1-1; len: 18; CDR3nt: TGTGCCAGCTCACCATTGCCCGCGGGAGGGAATATGAACACTGAAGCTTTCTTT; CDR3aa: CASSPLPAGGNMNTEAFF
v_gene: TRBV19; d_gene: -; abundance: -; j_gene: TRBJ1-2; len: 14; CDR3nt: TGTGCCAGTAGTAAAGGCTTGGCTAACTATGGCTACACCTTC; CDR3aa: CASSKGLANYGYTF
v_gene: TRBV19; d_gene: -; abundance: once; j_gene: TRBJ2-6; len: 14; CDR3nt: TGTGCCAGTAGTGAGGGGTCTGGGGCCAACGTCCTGACTTTC; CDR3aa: CASSEGSGANVLTF
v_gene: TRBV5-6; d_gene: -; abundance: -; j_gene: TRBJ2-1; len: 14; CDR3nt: TGTGCCAGCAGCTCCCTCCAGGCCTACAATGAGCAGTTCTTC; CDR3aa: CASSSLQAYNEQFF
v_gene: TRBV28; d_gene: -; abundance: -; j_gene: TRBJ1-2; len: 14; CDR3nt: TGTGCCAGCAGTTCGCCGGACCGGTTCTATGGCTACACCTTC; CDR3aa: CASSSPDRFYGYTF
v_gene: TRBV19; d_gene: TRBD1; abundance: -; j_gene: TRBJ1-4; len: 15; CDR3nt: TGTGCCAGTAGTCCACGACAGGGGGCTGAAGAAAAACTGTTTTTT; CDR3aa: CASSPRQGAEEKLFF